Detailed here is one T cell receptor (beta chain). Its antigen is currently not known. Within one base of it there is no much larger clone, and no base qualities were kept. This record belongs to a study of identifying expanded T cells in peripheral blood (dated by TCRdb to about 2019). About the full investigation: Technical replicates were generated by sequencing separate aliquots of the same genomic DNA pool, with four replicates compared pairwise.

The immunoSEQ Assay, which relies on bias-controlled multiplex PCR amplification of genomic DNA, was used to profile TCRbeta CDR3 regions. The published analysis was carried out like this. To quantify the absolute abundance of each unique TCRbeta CDR3 region, the sequences were collapsed and filtered. Differential abundance was assessed using a binomial (Fisher-equivalent) model and a beta-binomial model in which time-dependent variance fitted from healthy donors was added. Clones with fewer than 5 combined templates were excluded, and clones with Benjamini-Hochberg FDR below 0.01 were called differentially abundant. Using the form v = (b*log(k)+a)^2, the beta-binomial variance was modeled as a function of the total template count across the two samples. The table comes from immuneACCESS by way of TCRdb, which keeps in-frame sequences with V and J called. Part of the clones is missing from these tables; in studies checked, under half for an unresolved V gene and the rest for unknown reasons. The DNA was the basis for D and trimming; V, J and clone size are from that table. The table for this sample lists roughly 120,000 clones; about 87% of them were counted only once. 7% to 9% of the sample goes to the ten largest clones.

V ends up 3 bases short and J 5 bases short, with an unmatched junction base count of 3. For CDR1 and CDR2, the germline V gene lists SGHTA and FQGNSA. The CDR3 spans 14 residues, from the cysteine through the phenylalanine. Of the read, only the CDR3 DNA is kept; its 42 bases are in frame from base 1. During the collection period, no infections or other immune events were recorded for the healthy donors. Blood repertoires from healthy donors were used as a training cohort for calibrating time-dependent variance in a beta-binomial model of differential abundance of T-cell clones. The training cohort was composed of roughly ten healthy donors, 3 female and 7 male. An age range of roughly 29 to 70 years, with an average of about 39 years, was recorded for the donors. Whole blood, obtained from a commercial supplier, was collected from each healthy donor at three time points spaced roughly 14 days apart. For immunosequencing, genomic DNA was extracted from whole blood that had not been sorted.

The research as a whole found: It was expected by the authors that biological variance in healthy repertoires might increase further over much longer intervals, such as months to years. The binomial model flagged approximately 1.2 differentially abundant clones between technical replicates, compared with 15 to 17 over about two weeks and roughly 19 over four weeks. The beta-binomial model significantly reduced the number of clones called differentially abundant and the false-positive rate across all healthy-donor time intervals. In all healthy donors, the variance in clone template counts between samples taken 2 to 3 weeks apart rose significantly as total template count increased.

The sequenced sample consisted of blood. The chain is made from TRBV7-2 and TRBJ2-1; a stretch of 8 junction bases matches TRBD2. This clonotype was sampled from a person aged 18 to 70 in good health. The DNA sequence is TGTGCCAGCAGCTTGTCGGGGGGGAACAATGAGCAGTTCTTC. Its protein reads: CASSLSGGNNEQFF.